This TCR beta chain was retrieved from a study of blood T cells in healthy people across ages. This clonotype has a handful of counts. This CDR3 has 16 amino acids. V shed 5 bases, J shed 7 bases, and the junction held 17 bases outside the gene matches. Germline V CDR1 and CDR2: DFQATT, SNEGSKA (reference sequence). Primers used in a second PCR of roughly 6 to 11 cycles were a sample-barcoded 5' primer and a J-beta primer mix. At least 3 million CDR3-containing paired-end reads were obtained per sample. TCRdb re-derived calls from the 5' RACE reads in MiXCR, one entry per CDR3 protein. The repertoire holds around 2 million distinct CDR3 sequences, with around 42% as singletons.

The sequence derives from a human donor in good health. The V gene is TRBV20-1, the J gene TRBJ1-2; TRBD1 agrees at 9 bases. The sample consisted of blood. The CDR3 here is CSAPVPGQGSGSGYTF. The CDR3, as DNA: TGCAGTGCTCCCGTCCCGGGACAGGGTTCTGGGTCTGGCTACACCTTC.